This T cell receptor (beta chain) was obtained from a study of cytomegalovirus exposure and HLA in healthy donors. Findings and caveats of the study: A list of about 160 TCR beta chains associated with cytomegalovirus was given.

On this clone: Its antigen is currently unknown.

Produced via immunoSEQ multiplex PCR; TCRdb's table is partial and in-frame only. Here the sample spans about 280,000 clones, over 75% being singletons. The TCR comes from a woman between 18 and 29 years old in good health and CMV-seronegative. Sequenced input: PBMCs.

CDR3 nucleotides: TGCGCCAGCAGCCCTGGGACAGGGGGCGCGGGCACTGAAGCTTTCTTT. Its translation: CASSPGTGGAGTEAFF. V is TRBV4-3 and J is TRBJ1-1; TRBD1 matches at 12 bases. V trimming: 4 bases; J trimming: 4 bases; junction bases outside the gene matches: 7. CDR1 LGHNA and CDR2 YSLEER come from the germline V gene. The CDR3 is made up of 16 amino acids.